This T cell receptor (beta chain) originates from a study of T-cell memory formation after mild COVID-19. Study-level points and caveats: Memory from before infection featured some responding clones, which suggests cross-reactive memory joined. Clones contracting day 15 to 85 were balanced CD4/CD8; later expanders leaned CD4+.

The CDR3 is 15 amino acids. From germline, CDR1 is SEHNR and CDR2 FQNEAQ (reference sequence). J gave up 7 bases and V 6 bases, and 9 bases lay outside the gene matches. Note on this clonotype: The antigen remains unidentified.

It was 5'RACE with constant-segment primers that produced the TCR alpha and TCR beta cDNA libraries, which carried sample barcodes and UMIs. TCRdb reprocessed the 5' RACE reads via MiXCR and lists one record per CDR3 protein. The sample yields 550,000 to 600,000 distinct CDR3 sequences, less than 25% seen once. This sequence originates from an adult woman who had mild COVID-19 (a few samples of this study predate the infection). Cell type and time point are not known. Specimen: PBMCs or a T cell subset sorted from them (not recorded which). The V gene is TRBV7-9, the J gene TRBJ2-2; the match to TRBD2 covers 9 bases. CDR3 sequence reads: CASRASGTRDGELFF. The CDR3 DNA reads as TGTGCCAGCAGAGCTAGCGGGACCCGGGACGGGGAGCTGTTTTTT.